The rows below give T cell receptor beta chains drawn from one sample of a study of blood T cell repertoires in COVID-19. Some clones are missing from TCRdb's copy, which holds only in-frame ones; the method was immunoSEQ multiplex PCR. This table has more than 65,000 clones, roughly 84% appearing once. The sequenced material came from peripheral blood. These receptors originate from a woman aged 50 to 60 with acute or convalescent COVID-19. Both conserved end residues are part of each CDR3. A D gene is named only where the DNA matches it firmly. Rows may omit the clone size; those that give it use once, few, many or a size class.

>TRBD2|TRBV9|TRBJ2-1|-
TGTGCCAGCAGCGAACCACAGGGACTAGCGGGAGCCTATGAGCAGTTCTTC
CASSEPQGLAGAYEQFF
>TRBD2|TRBV18|TRBJ2-7|-
TGTGCCAGCTCACCCGCGACTAGCAGTTACGAGCAGTACTTC
CASSPATSSYEQYF
>TRBD2|TRBV12-3/TRBV12-4|TRBJ2-3|-
TGTGCCAGCGCCGGGGGGGGCGAAAATACGCAGTATTTT
CASAGGGENTQYF
>-|TRBV7-2|TRBJ2-7|-
TGTGCCAGCAGCTTATCGACAGTGCCATACGAGCAGTACTTC
CASSLSTVPYEQYF
>-|TRBV6-4|TRBJ1-1|once
TGTGCCAGCAGATCGGACACTTCAACTGAAGCTTTCTTT
CASRSDTSTEAFF
>-|TRBV19|TRBJ2-4|-
TGTGCCAGTACCGAGGGGGTGGCCAAAAACATTCAGTACTTC
CASTEGVAKNIQYF
>-|TRBV30|TRBJ2-1|-
TGTGCCTGGAGTTTTGGCCTAATGAGGGATGAGCAGTTCTTC
CAWSFGLMRDEQFF
>TRBD1|TRBV9|TRBJ2-3|-
TGTGCCAGCAGCGTATCCGGGACAGGGTACACAGATACGCAGTATTTT
CASSVSGTGYTDTQYF
>-|TRBV30|TRBJ2-7|-
TGTGCCTGGAAACAGATTTCCTACGAGCAGTACTTC
CAWKQISYEQYF
>-|TRBV12-3/TRBV12-4|TRBJ2-1|-
TGTGCCAGCAGTTTATCCGTATACAATGAGCAGTTCTTC
CASSLSVYNEQFF
>-|TRBV5-1|TRBJ2-3|-
TGCGCCAGCAGCTCTTACAGGGTATCCACAGATACGCAGTATTTT
CASSSYRVSTDTQYF
>TRBD1|TRBV6-1|TRBJ1-5|-
TGTGCCAGCAGTGGGGGGGGACAGGGTCTTCTCGAAGGACAGCCCCAGCATTTT
CASSGGGQGLLEGQPQHF
>-|TRBV6-2/TRBV6-3|TRBJ2-1|-
TGTGCCAGCAGTTACTACTCCCCTGCAAGCTCCTACAATGAGCAGTTCTTC
CASSYYSPASSYNEQFF
>TRBD2|TRBV10-3|TRBJ2-1|-
TGTGCCATCAGTGACAGCAGCGGGACCTACAATGAGCAGTTCTTC
CAISDSSGTYNEQFF
>-|TRBV3-1/TRBV3-2|TRBJ2-7|few
TGTGCCAGCAGCCAAGTTTTGGCAGGTTCCTACGAGCAGTACTTC
CASSQVLAGSYEQYF
>-|TRBV15|TRBJ1-2|-
TGTGCCACCAGCACCCCCTTATCGTTGGAGGGAGGGGCTGGCTACACCTTC
CATSTPLSLEGGAGYTF
>TRBD2|TRBV7-8|TRBJ2-1|-
TGTGCCAGCAGAACAACTAGCGGGGGGAAGTACAATGAGCAGTTCTTC
CASRTTSGGKYNEQFF
>TRBD1|TRBV6-6|TRBJ1-2|-
TGTGCCAGCAGTGCAACCGGGACAGATTATGGCTACACCTTC
CASSATGTDYGYTF
>-|TRBV11-2|TRBJ2-1|-
TGTGCCAGCACCAATCGCCAACAGGTTTACAATGAGCAGTTCTTC
CASTNRQQVYNEQFF
>TRBD1|TRBV15|TRBJ1-2|-
TGTGCCACCAGCACGAGGACAGGGGCTTCCTATGGCTACACCTTC
CATSTRTGASYGYTF
>-|TRBV4-1|TRBJ2-4|-
TGCGCCAGCAGCCAACCACTACAGGGCACCAAAAACATTCAGTACTTC
CASSQPLQGTKNIQYF
>-|TRBV5-8|TRBJ1-2|-
TGTGCCAGCAGCTTATCGGGAAGCTACACCTTC
CASSLSGSYTF
>TRBD1|TRBV7-2|TRBJ2-7|few
TGTGCCAGCAGCTTAGTGGGACAGCTCTACGAGCAGTACTTC
CASSLVGQLYEQYF
>-|TRBV7-9|TRBJ2-2|-
TGTGCCAGCAGCCTACTAAGCGGGAACACCGGGGAGCTGTTTTTT
CASSLLSGNTGELFF
>TRBD1|TRBV19|TRBJ1-2|few
TGTGCCAGTAGTGCGAAACGGACAGGGAACTATGGCTACACCTTC
CASSAKRTGNYGYTF
>-|TRBV18|TRBJ2-1|-
TGTGCCAGCTCACCATCGGAGCATTCCTACAATGAGCAGTTCTTC
CASSPSEHSYNEQFF
>-|TRBV19|TRBJ2-5|few
TGTGCCAGTAGTGGGGGCGGGCGGACCTTAGAGACCCAGTACTTC
CASSGGGRTLETQYF
>-|TRBV6-4|TRBJ2-1|-
TGTGCCAGCAGTGGGGAGGGGGTCGGTGAGCAGTTCTTC
CASSGEGVGEQFF
>-|TRBV29-1|TRBJ1-1|-
TGCAGCGTTATTTCCCACCTAGGCGGGATTTTAGCTTTCTTT
CSVISHLGGILAFF
>TRBD1|TRBV10-1|TRBJ2-1|-
TGCGCCAGCATTTCAGAGGACAGGGGAAATGAGCAGTTCTTC
CASISEDRGNEQFF
>TRBD2|TRBV4-2|TRBJ2-3|-
TGTGCCAGCAGCCAAAAGGAAGGCGCGGGAGGGTACACAGATACGCAGTATTTT
CASSQKEGAGGYTDTQYF
>-|TRBV7-9|TRBJ2-5|-
TGTGCCAGCAGCTTAATAGTTATCGGGGTCCAAGAGACCCAGTACTTC
CASSLIVIGVQETQYF
>-|TRBV5-4|TRBJ1-6|-
TGTGCCAGCAGCTTGGTGCGGGGGCAAGTCGATTCACCCCTCCACTTT
CASSLVRGQVDSPLHF
>TRBD2|TRBV7-8|TRBJ2-7|-
TGTGCCAGCAGCTTAACCAGCGGGGGGCCCCTGGGGTACGAGCAGTACTTC
CASSLTSGGPLGYEQYF
>-|TRBV9|TRBJ1-1|once
TGTGCCAGCAGCAAAGAATCAGGGCCTGAAGCTTTCTTT
CASSKESGPEAFF
>TRBD1|TRBV14|TRBJ2-3|-
TGTGCCAGCAGCCCCGGGACAGGGTACGCAGATACGCAGTATTTT
CASSPGTGYADTQYF
>-|TRBV12-3/TRBV12-4|TRBJ2-7|-
TGTGCCAGCAGTTCCGGTTACTCCCACGAGCAGTACTTC
CASSSGYSHEQYF
>-|TRBV27|TRBJ2-3|-
TGTGCCACAACCGACGGGGATACGCAGTATTTT
CATTDGDTQYF
>-|TRBV6-6|TRBJ2-7|-
TGTGCCAGCAGTATTGGGCGGGGACGCTCCTACGAGCAGTACTTC
CASSIGRGRSYEQYF
>-|TRBV16|TRBJ1-2|-
TGTGCCAGCAGCCAATCGGGCAGCCAGAATGGCTACACCTTC
CASSQSGSQNGYTF
>TRBD1|TRBV28|TRBJ2-4|-
TGTGCCAGCAGTACTCTCGTAAAAGGACAGGACTTC
CASSTLVKGQDF
>TRBD1|TRBV6-5|TRBJ1-1|-
TGTGCCAGCAGAACAGGGGGCAGAGGGAACACTGAAGCTTTCTTT
CASRTGGRGNTEAFF
>TRBD1|TRBV10-2|TRBJ1-3|-
TGCGCCAGCGGAACAGGGGGCGCGACGAACACCATATATTTT
CASGTGGATNTIYF
>-|TRBV3-1/TRBV3-2|TRBJ1-3|-
TGTGCCAGCAGCCAACTGGGCAGTGGAAACACCATATATTTT
CASSQLGSGNTIYF
>-|TRBV18|TRBJ1-5|-
TGTGCCAGCTCACCACGGGCGGGGGCCCATCAGCCCCAGCATTTT
CASSPRAGAHQPQHF
>TRBD2|TRBV28|TRBJ2-7|-
TGTGCCGTCCGGCGGGCTAGCGGGAGCCACGAGCAGTACTTC
CAVRRASGSHEQYF
>TRBD1|TRBV11-2|TRBJ2-1|-
TGTGCCAGCAGCTTCGGGACAGGTTCCAACAATGAGCAGTTCTTC
CASSFGTGSNNEQFF
>-|TRBV19|TRBJ1-6|-
TGTGCCAGCCGAAGAGACTCCTATAATTCACCCCTCCACTTT
CASRRDSYNSPLHF
>TRBD1|TRBV3-1/TRBV3-2|TRBJ2-7|-
TGTGCCAGCAGCCGCCCCGGGACAGGGCTCGAGCAGTACTTC
CASSRPGTGLEQYF
>-|TRBV25-1|TRBJ2-1|-
TGTGCCAGCAGTGAAAGCAGGCCGAATGAGCAGTTCTTC
CASSESRPNEQFF
>TRBD2|TRBV5-1|TRBJ2-3|-
TGCGCCAGCAGAATCGATAGCGGGAGTTTCGATACGCAGTATTTT
CASRIDSGSFDTQYF
>-|TRBV7-2|TRBJ2-7|once
TGTGCCAGCAGCTTAGGCAGCGCTAACTCCTACGAGCAGTACTTC
CASSLGSANSYEQYF
>TRBD1|TRBV19|TRBJ2-5|-
TGTGCCAGTAGGGGCTGGGACAGCAACCAAGAGACCCAGTACTTC
CASRGWDSNQETQYF